The 3 T cell receptor beta chains presented below share a single source sample, sequenced in a study of cytomegalovirus exposure and HLA in healthy donors. Vbeta (60) and Jbeta (13) primers were used in the PCR. Measured with immunoSEQ multiplex PCR; TCRdb has only the in-frame clones, and not every one. The profile shows 140,000 or so clones, around 90% of them singletons. The sample taken for sequencing was PBMCs. All receptors come from a woman in her 40s in good health and CMV-seronegative.

A remark on this clone: A read error may account for a junction end that differs from germline. The CDR3 nucleotides read TGTTCCAGCAGCTTCGGAACAGGGTCCATATATTTT. Translated, it gives CSSSFGTGSIYF. The gene calls are TRBV7-9 and TRBJ1-3; perhaps TRBD1 as D (6 bases). The CDR3 is 12 amino acids. Per the germline V gene, CDR1 is SEHNR and CDR2 is FQNEAQ (reference sequence).

The chain joins TRBV29-1 to TRBJ2-7; 10 bases map to TRBD1. V gave up 7 bases and J gave up 2 bases; unmatched junction bases: 11. The CDR3 totals 15 residues. Germline CDR1 reads SQVTM; CDR2 reads ANQGSEA. The CDR3 here is CSAEGWGTGAYEQYF. The CDR3 DNA is TGCAGCGCCGAAGGATGGGGGACAGGGGCCTACGAGCAGTACTTC.

This clone was found a few times. This chain connects TRBV9 to TRBJ2-7; weak D call: TRBD2 (5 bases). The V gene's germline CDR1 is SGDLS and CDR2 YYNGEE. This CDR3 comprises 13 residues. Trimming stripped 3 bases from V and 5 bases from J, with 12 bases between. The CDR3 nucleotides read TGTGCCAGCAGCGCCGGACTTAGTAACGAGCAGTACTTC. Translating gives CASSAGLSNEQYF.